Shown below are 14 T cell receptor beta chains from a single sample sequenced in a study of shared clonotypes between healthy human individuals. The protocol was immunoSEQ multiplex PCR, while the TCRdb copy is restricted to in-frame clones and leaves out a portion. The sample contains about 640,000 clones, about three quarters of which appear only once. The material sequenced was memory CD4+ T cells sorted from blood. Sample subset: CD45RA-negative fraction. The receptor set was obtained from a woman in her twenties or thirties in good health.

This clone was recorded many times. This chain uses TRBV19 with TRBJ2-1, with D perhaps matching TRBD1 (5 bases). The CDR3 sequence is 12 residues long. V was cut by 6 bases and J by 6 bases, with 9 bases left in between. Looked up from germline, CDR1 is LNHDA and CDR2 is SQIVND (reference sequence). CDR3 residues: CASSTQGNEQFF. The CDR3 DNA follows: TGTGCCAGTAGCACCCAGGGCAATGAGCAGTTCTTC.

This rearrangement joins TRBV25-1 to TRBJ2-3, with 7 positions matching TRBD2. The CDR3 has 13 residues. CDR1 and CDR2 (germline): MGHDK, SYGVNS. V lost 7 bases to trimming and J lost 8 bases; unmatched junction nucleotides: 9. Here the CDR3 reads CASKAGVIGTQYF. CDR3 bases: TGTGCCAGCAAGGCGGGAGTTATTGGTACGCAGTATTTT.

The J gene is TRBJ2-2, the V gene TRBV10-1; TRBD2 is a possible D gene (5 bases). CDR1 WNHNN and CDR2 SYGVQD come from the germline V gene (reference sequence). The CDR3 extends over 15 amino acids. The V end was cut by 6 bases, the J end by 1 base, with 12 bases between. The CDR3 here is CASSGGLLNTGELFF. CDR3 nucleotides: TGCGCCAGCAGCGGCGGGCTTTTGAACACCGGGGAGCTGTTTTTT.

The chain links TRBV28 to TRBJ1-1; D not resolved. The CDR3 covers 15 residues. CDR1 MDHEN and CDR2 SYDVKM come from the germline V gene. V dropped 2 bases and J dropped 0 bases, with 10 bases sitting between them. CDR3 loop: CASSLTVRMNTEAFF. In DNA form, the CDR3 reads TGTGCCAGCAGTTTAACGGTCAGAATGAACACTGAAGCTTTCTTT.

V gene TRBV28 combines with J gene TRBJ2-7; D is possibly TRBD1 or TRBD2 (6 bases each). Trimming shortened V by 5 bases and J by 4 bases, and 18 bases separated the two germline ends. The germline V gene encodes CDR1 MDHEN and CDR2 SYDVKM. This CDR3 spans 15 amino acids. The CDR3: CASSGRDTGIYEQYF. The CDR3 nucleotides read TGTGCCAGCAGTGGGCGGGACACAGGAATATACGAGCAGTACTTC.

The chain uses TRBV19 and TRBJ2-4, with a tentative D call TRBD1 (5 bases). This CDR3 region has 15 residues. The V end lost 3 bases, the J end lost 0 bases, and 9 bases lay between the germline ends. Germline-derived CDR1 and CDR2 are LNHDA and SQIVND (reference sequence). CDR3 loop: CASSIDSLAKNIQYF. DNA of the CDR3: TGTGCCAGTAGTATTGACAGCTTAGCCAAAAACATTCAGTACTTC.

In its sample, this clone was seen once. The chain is built from TRBV19 and TRBJ1-1; 7 bases match TRBD1. J was trimmed by 5 bases and V by 7 bases; bases with no gene match: 13. The CDR3 runs to 15 residues. Germline V gene sequence: CDR1 LNHDA, CDR2 SQIVND (reference sequence). The chain's CDR3 is CASMITGVVWTEAFF. In DNA form, the CDR3 reads TGTGCCAGTATGATAACAGGGGTGGTGTGGACTGAAGCTTTCTTT.

This clone occurred many times. The chain couples TRBV7-9 to TRBJ1-1; D gene unclear. The V and J ends lost 2 bases and 7 bases respectively, with 2 bases between them. This CDR3 comprises 10 residues. Germline CDR1 SEHNR, CDR2 FQNEAQ (reference sequence). The CDR3 spells CASSLREAFF. CDR3 nucleotides: TGTGCCAGCAGCTTACGTGAAGCTTTCTTT.

The chain joins TRBV7-2 to TRBJ1-5; D is unresolved. This CDR3 contains 13 residues. Trimming removed 5 bases at V and 5 bases at J, with 10 bases between. Germline loops: CDR1 SGHTA, CDR2 FQGNSA. CDR3 loop: CASSPEPDQPQHF. The CDR3 DNA sequence: TGTGCCAGCAGCCCCGAGCCCGATCAGCCCCAGCATTTT.

The chain joins TRBV27 to TRBJ2-7; 10 bases map to TRBD1. The germline V gene has CDR1 MNHEY and CDR2 SMNVEV (reference sequence). The CDR3 covers 14 residues. The V gene end was trimmed by 6 bases and the J gene end by 6 bases; junction bases not matched to a gene: 8. This CDR3 reads CASRKGDRGSEQYF. Here the CDR3 DNA reads TGTGCCAGCAGAAAAGGGGACAGGGGAAGCGAGCAGTACTTC.

V gene TRBV30 combines with J gene TRBJ2-5; D is unclear. Germline CDR1 is GTSNPN and CDR2 is SVGIG (reference sequence). Trimming took off 2 bases at V and 9 bases at J, with 10 bases between the two ends. CDR3 length: 11 amino acids. CDR3 protein: CAWSLGPSQYF. DNA of the CDR3: TGTGCCTGGAGTTTGGGCCCTTCCCAGTACTTC.

The table lists this clone with a few counts. This rearrangement joins TRBV27 to TRBJ2-7; D is undetermined. Germline lookup yields CDR1 MNHEY and CDR2 SMNVEV (reference sequence). This CDR3 has 9 amino acids. The germline V and J ends were trimmed by 11 bases and 4 bases, with 6 bases remaining between them. The CDR3 DNA reads as TGTGCCGGTCTGTACGAGCAGTACTTC. Translated, it gives CAGLYEQYF.

The chain recombines TRBV27 with TRBJ1-2, with D possibly being TRBD1 (5 bases). CDR1 is MNHEY and CDR2 is SMNVEV in the germline V gene (reference sequence). CDR3 length: 13 amino acids. V shed 8 bases and J shed 1 base, with 11 bases lying between them. This CDR3 is CASGKGFNYGYTF. CDR3 nucleotides: TGTGCCAGCGGAAAGGGGTTTAACTATGGCTACACCTTC.

This clone appeared a few times. This chain links TRBV27 with TRBJ2-7, with 16 bases identical to TRBD2. J was trimmed by 4 bases and V by 4 bases; bases with no gene match: 7. The length of the CDR3 is 17 residues. In germline, CDR1 is MNHEY, CDR2 SMNVEV (reference sequence). CDR3 nucleotides: TGTGCCAGCAGTTCCGGGACTAGCGGGAGGGCCGGGTACGAGCAGTACTTC. As protein: CASSSGTSGRAGYEQYF.